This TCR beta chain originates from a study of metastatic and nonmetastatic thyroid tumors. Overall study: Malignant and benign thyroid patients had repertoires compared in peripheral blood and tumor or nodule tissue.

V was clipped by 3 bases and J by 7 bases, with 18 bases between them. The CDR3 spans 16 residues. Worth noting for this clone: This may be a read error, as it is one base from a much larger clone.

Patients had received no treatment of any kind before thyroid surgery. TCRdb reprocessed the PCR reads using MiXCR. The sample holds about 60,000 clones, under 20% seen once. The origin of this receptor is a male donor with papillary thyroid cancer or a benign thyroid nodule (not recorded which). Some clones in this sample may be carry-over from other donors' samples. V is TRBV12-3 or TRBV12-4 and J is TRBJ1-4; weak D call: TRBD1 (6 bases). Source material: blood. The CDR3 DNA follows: TGTGCCAGCAGTTTCGGGGGCCGGGGAGTCAGTGAAAAACTGTTTTTT. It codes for CASSFGGRGVSEKLFF.